The rows below give T cell receptor beta chains drawn from one sample of a study of response to subunit inactivated influenza vaccine. TCRdb itself ran the RT-PCR reads through MiXCR, one entry per CDR3 protein. The sample includes approximately 500,000 distinct CDR3 sequences, roughly 25% seen only once; the top ten take 2.8%. The sample was also reused in another study, on T cells expressing NK-cell markers.

Sequencing was performed on CD4+ T cells sorted from PBMCs, taken 12 days after vaccination. The receptors shown here come from a man in his fifties who received an inactivated influenza vaccine. CDR3s include the opening cysteine and the closing phenylalanine or tryptophan. The order of the fields is D gene, clone size, V gene, J gene, CDR3 DNA, CDR3 protein. The D gene is left open where the match is weak. Some rows have no size entry. The others give once, few or many, or a class for an expanded clone.

-	-	TRBV28	TRBJ2-3	-	CASSSSTGTGPGPGTDTQYF
-	-	TRBV29-1	TRBJ2-7	TGCAGCGCCCGGAGAGGGGTTGACGAGCAGTACTTC	CSARRGVDEQYF
-	-	TRBV20-1	TRBJ2-5	TGCAGTGCTAGGAGCCCCACGGGCTTCCAAGAGACCCAGTACTTC	CSARSPTGFQETQYF
-	-	TRBV7-9	TRBJ1-4	TGTGCCAGCAGCTTAGAGGTCCACAGGCAGTTTGAAAAACTGTTTTTT	CASSLEVHRQFEKLFF
TRBD1	-	TRBV29-1	TRBJ2-2	TGCAGCGTTACCGGGACAGGGGGCACCGGGGAGCTGTTTTTT	CSVTGTGGTGELFF
-	-	TRBV27	TRBJ1-4	TGTGCCAGCAGGGGACGGCCGAATGAAAAACTGTTTTTT	CASRGRPNEKLFF
-	few	TRBV20-1	TRBJ2-3	TGCAGTGCGCCGGTCTCCCCGGATACGCAGTATTTT	CSAPVSPDTQYF
-	many	TRBV24-1	TRBJ2-1	TGTGCCACCAGTGATTTTCCAGGGGATAATGAGCAGTTCTTC	CATSDFPGDNEQFF
-	-	TRBV4-3	TRBJ1-1	TGCGCCAGCAGTCGCCTGGGTAACACTGAAGCTTTCTTT	CASSRLGNTEAFF
-	-	TRBV7-9	TRBJ1-1	TGTGCCAGCAGCTTAGGGGAGGGACGGTCAGCTTTCTTT	CASSLGEGRSAFF
TRBD1	few	TRBV7-2	TRBJ2-3	TGTGCCAGCAGCTACTGGGACAGTTACACAGATACGCAGTATTTT	CASSYWDSYTDTQYF
-	-	TRBV7-2	TRBJ2-1	TGTGCCAGCAGCTTAGTTAGGGGCGACGCGGCTAATGAGCAGTTCTTC	CASSLVRGDAANEQFF
-	few	TRBV12-3/TRBV12-4	TRBJ1-3	TGTGCCAGCAGTTTAGCAGGTCTGGGAAACACCATATATTTT	CASSLAGLGNTIYF
-	-	TRBV4-1	TRBJ2-5	TGCGCCAGCAGCCAAGCAGGGGACCAAGAGACCCAGTACTTC	CASSQAGDQETQYF
-	-	TRBV5-6	TRBJ2-5	TGTGCCAGCAGCGCCGGGACGCCGACCCAGTACTTC	CASSAGTPTQYF
-	few	TRBV11-2	TRBJ2-5	TGTGCCAGCAGCTTAGGGTCTGACCAAGAGACCCAGTACTTC	CASSLGSDQETQYF
-	few	TRBV12-3/TRBV12-4	TRBJ2-7	TGTGCCAGCAGTTTAGGTCAGAGGGACGAGCAGTACTTC	CASSLGQRDEQYF
-	few	TRBV10-3	TRBJ2-7	TGTGCCATCAGTGATGGGGGGGCGGGCTACGAGCAGTACTTC	CAISDGGAGYEQYF